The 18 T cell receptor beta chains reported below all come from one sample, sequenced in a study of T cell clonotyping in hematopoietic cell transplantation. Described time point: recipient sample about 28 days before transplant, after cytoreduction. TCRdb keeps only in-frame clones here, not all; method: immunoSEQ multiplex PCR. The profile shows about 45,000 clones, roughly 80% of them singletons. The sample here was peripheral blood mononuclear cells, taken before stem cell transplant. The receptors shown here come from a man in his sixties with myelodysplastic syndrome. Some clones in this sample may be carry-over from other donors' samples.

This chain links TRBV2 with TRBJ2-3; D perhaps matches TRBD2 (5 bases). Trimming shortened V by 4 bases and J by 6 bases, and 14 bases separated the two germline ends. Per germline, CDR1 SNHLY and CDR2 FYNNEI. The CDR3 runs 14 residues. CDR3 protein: CASSALISGDTQYF. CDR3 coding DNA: TGTGCCAGCAGTGCCCTTATCTCGGGGGATACGCAGTATTTT.

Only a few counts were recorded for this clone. The CDR3 loop reads CASSQGKETQYF. The DNA of the CDR3 is TGCGCCAGCAGCCAAGGAAAGGAGACCCAGTACTTC. This chain uses TRBV4-3 with TRBJ2-5; D is ambiguous. Germline lookup yields CDR1 LGHNA and CDR2 YSLEER. This CDR3 is built from 12 residues. Trimming left V 1 base short and J 5 bases short, with 5 bases between.

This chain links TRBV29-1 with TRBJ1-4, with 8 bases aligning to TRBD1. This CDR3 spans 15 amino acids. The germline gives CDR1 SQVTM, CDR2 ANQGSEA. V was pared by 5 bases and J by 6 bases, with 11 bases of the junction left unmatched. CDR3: CSVRQSGTGDEKLFF. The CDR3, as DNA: TGCAGCGTTCGCCAGTCCGGGACAGGAGATGAAAAACTGTTTTTT. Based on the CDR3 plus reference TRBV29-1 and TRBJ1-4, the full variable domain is SAVISQKPSRDICQRGTSLTIQCQVDSQVTMMFWYRQQPGQSLTLIATANQGSEATYESGFVIDKFPISRPNLTFSTLTVSNMSPEDSSIYLCSVRQSGTGDEKLFFGSGTQLSVL.

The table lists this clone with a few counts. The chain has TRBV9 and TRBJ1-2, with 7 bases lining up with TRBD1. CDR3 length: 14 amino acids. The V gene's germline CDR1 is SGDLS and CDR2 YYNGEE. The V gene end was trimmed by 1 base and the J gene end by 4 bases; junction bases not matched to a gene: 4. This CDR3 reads CASSVTGTAYGYTF. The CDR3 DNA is TGTGCCAGCAGCGTAACCGGGACAGCCTATGGCTACACCTTC.

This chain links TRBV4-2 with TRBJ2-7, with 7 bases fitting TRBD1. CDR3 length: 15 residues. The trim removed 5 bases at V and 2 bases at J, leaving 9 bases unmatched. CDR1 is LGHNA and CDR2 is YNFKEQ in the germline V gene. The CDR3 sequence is CASSEGVGGAYEQYF. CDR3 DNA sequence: TGTGCCAGCAGCGAAGGGGTAGGGGGCGCCTACGAGCAGTACTTC.

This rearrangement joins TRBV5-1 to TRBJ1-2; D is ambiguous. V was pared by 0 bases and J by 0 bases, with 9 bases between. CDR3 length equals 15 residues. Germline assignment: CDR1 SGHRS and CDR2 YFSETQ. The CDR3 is CASSLEAGANYGYTF. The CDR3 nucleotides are TGCGCCAGCAGCTTGGAAGCCGGTGCTAACTATGGCTACACCTTC.

The CDR3 coding sequence is TGTGCCAGCAGCGTCGATAGCGGGGGGGCCGGAGATACGCAGTATTTT. It is translated as CASSVDSGGAGDTQYF. The chain uses TRBV9 and TRBJ2-3; 11 bases agree with TRBD2. The CDR3 loop spans 16 amino acids. With 2 bases clipped from V and 5 bases from J, the junction kept 7 bases outside the gene matches. Germline lookup yields CDR1 SGDLS and CDR2 YYNGEE.

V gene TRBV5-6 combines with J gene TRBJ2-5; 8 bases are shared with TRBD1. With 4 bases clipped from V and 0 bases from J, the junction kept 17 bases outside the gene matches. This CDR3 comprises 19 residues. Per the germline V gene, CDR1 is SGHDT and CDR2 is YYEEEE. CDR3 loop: CASSDITSGTGSDQETQYF. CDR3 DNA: TGTGCCAGCAGCGATATAACCTCCGGGACAGGCTCCGACCAAGAGACCCAGTACTTC.

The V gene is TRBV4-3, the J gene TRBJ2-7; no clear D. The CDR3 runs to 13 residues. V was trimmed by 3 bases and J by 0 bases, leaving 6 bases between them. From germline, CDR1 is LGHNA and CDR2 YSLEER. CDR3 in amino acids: CASSQAPSYEQYF. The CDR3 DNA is TGCGCCAGCAGCCAGGCTCCCTCCTACGAGCAGTACTTC.

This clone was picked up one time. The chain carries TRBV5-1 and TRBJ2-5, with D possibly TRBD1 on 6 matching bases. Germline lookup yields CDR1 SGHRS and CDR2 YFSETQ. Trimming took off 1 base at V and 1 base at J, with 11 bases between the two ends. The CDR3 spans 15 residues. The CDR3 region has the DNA TGCGCCAGCAGCTTGTACGCAGGGGCCCAAGAGACCCAGTACTTC. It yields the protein CASSLYAGAQETQYF.

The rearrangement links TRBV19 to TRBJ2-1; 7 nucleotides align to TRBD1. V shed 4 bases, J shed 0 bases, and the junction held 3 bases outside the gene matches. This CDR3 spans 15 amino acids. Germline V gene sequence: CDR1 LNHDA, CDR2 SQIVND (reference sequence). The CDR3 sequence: CASSTGTVSYNEQFF. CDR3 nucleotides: TGTGCCAGTAGTACCGGGACAGTCTCCTACAATGAGCAGTTCTTC. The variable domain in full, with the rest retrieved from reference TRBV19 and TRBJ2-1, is DGGITQSPKYLFRKEGQNVTLSCEQNLNHDAMYWYRQDPGQGLRLIYYSQIVNDFQKGDIAEGYSVSREKKESFPLTVTSAQKNPTAFYLCASSTGTVSYNEQFFGPGTRLTVL.

The CDR3 nucleotides are TGTGCCAGCAGCCCGACTCGGTACCAAGAGACCCAGTACTTC. It translates to CASSPTRYQETQYF. The chain links TRBV5-5 to TRBJ2-5, with no clear D. Trimming took 4 bases from V and 0 from J, leaving 10 bases between them. The length of the CDR3 is 14 residues. Per germline, CDR1 SGHKS and CDR2 YYEKEE (reference sequence).

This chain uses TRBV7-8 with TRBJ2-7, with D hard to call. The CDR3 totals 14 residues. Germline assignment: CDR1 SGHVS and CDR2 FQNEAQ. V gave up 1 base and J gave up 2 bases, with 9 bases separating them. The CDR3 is CASSLDRTAYEQYF. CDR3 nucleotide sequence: TGTGCCAGCAGCTTAGATCGGACGGCCTACGAGCAGTACTTC.

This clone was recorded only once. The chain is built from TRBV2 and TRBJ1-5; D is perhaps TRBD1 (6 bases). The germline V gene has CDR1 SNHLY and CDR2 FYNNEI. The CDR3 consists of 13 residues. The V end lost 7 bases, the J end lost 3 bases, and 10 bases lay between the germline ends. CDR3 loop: CASTQGPNQPQHF. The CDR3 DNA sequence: TGTGCCAGCACCCAGGGGCCCAATCAGCCCCAGCATTTT.

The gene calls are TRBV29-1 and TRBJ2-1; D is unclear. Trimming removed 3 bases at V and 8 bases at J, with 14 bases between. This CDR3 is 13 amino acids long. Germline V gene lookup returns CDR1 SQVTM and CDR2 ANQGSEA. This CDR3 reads CSVDRGLSHEQFF. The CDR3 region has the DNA TGCAGCGTTGATCGTGGGTTGAGTCATGAGCAGTTCTTC.

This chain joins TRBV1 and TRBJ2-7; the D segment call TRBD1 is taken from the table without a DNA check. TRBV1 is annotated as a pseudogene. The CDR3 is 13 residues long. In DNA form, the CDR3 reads TGCACCAGCAGCCATGTTCAGTTCTACGAGCAGTACTTC. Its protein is CTSSHVQFYEQYF.

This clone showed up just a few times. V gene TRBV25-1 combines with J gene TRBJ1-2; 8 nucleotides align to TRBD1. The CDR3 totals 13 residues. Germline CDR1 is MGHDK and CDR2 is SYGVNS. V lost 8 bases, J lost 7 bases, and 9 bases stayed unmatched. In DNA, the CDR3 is TGTGCCAGCGGAAAGCAGGGGGCCGCTGGCTACACCTTC. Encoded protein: CASGKQGAAGYTF.

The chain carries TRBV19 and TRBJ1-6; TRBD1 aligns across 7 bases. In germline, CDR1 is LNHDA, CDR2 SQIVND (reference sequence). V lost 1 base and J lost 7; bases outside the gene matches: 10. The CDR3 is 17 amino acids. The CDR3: CASSIGRQGRRNSPLHF. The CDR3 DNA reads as TGTGCCAGTAGTATAGGACGACAGGGCCGCCGAAATTCACCCCTCCACTTT.